This T cell receptor (beta chain) was sequenced during a study of blood T cell repertoires in COVID-19. On the study more broadly: The cDNA or gDNA used as material had been derived from T cells, B-cell-depleted T cells, or PBMCs.

The CDR3 runs 17 residues. Clones were sequenced by immunoSEQ multiplex PCR, and TCRdb holds only the in-frame ones, with some missing. The table has roughly 190,000 clones, approximately 85% seen once. This chain connects TRBV21-1 to TRBJ2-1; the DNA was not used to check the table's D call, TRBD2. TRBV21-1 is described as a pseudogene. This TCR came from a woman aged 60-75 years with acute or convalescent COVID-19. Material: peripheral blood. DNA of the CDR3: TGTGCCAGCAGCAAGGGAGGGACTAGCGGGAGTCGTGATGAGCAGTTCTTC. Translation: CASSKGGTSGSRDEQFF.